This T cell receptor beta chain was documented in a study of blood T cell repertoires in COVID-19. The CDR3 contains 13 residues. J gave up 3 bases and V 7 bases, and 5 bases lay outside the gene matches. Germline V CDR1 and CDR2: KGHDR, SFDVKD. Here immunoSEQ multiplex PCR was the method, and the copy in TCRdb shows in-frame clones only, minus some. Among tens of thousands of clones listed, approximately 86% were seen once. The chain combines TRBV24-1 with TRBJ2-7, with 7 bases aligning to TRBD1. Material: peripheral blood. The receptor's source is a woman aged 45-65 years with active or convalescent COVID-19. As DNA, the CDR3 is TGTGCCACCAGCGACTCAGGGGGCTACGAGCAGTACTTC. The encoded protein is CATSDSGGYEQYF.